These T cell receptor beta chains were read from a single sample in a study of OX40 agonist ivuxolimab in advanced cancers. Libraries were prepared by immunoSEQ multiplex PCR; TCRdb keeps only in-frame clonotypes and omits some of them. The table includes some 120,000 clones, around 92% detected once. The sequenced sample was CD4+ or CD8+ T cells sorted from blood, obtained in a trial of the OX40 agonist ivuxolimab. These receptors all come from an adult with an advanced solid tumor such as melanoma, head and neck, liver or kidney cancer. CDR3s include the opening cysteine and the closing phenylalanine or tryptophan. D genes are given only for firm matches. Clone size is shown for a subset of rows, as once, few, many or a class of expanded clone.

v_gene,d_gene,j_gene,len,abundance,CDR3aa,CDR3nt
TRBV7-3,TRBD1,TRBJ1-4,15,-,CASRQGASTNEKLFF,TGTGCCAGCAGGCAGGGGGCTTCAACTAATGAAAAACTGTTTTTT
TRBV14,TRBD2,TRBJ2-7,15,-,CASSLALAGAYEQYF,TGTGCCAGCAGCTTAGCCCTAGCGGGAGCCTACGAGCAGTACTTC
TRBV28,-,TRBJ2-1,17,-,CASRSGRAMMMYNEQFF,TGTGCCAGCAGATCAGGACGGGCAATGATGATGTACAATGAGCAGTTCTTC
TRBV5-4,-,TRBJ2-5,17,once,CASRPSYVTGGSETQYF,TGTGCCAGCAGGCCGTCTTACGTGACAGGCGGTTCAGAGACCCAGTACTTC
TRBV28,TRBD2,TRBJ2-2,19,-,CASNPSGTSGSRDTGELFF,TGTGCCAGCAACCCTTCCGGGACTAGCGGGAGCCGGGACACCGGGGAGCTGTTTTTT
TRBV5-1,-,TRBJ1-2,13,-,CASSFDPPYGYTF,TGCGCCAGCAGCTTTGACCCACCCTATGGCTACACCTTC
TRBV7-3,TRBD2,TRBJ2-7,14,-,CASSLREGSHEQYF,TGTGCCAGCAGCCTCCGGGAGGGGTCCCACGAGCAGTACTTC
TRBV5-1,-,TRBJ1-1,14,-,CASSFLEGNTEAFF,TGCGCCAGCAGCTTTCTGGAGGGAAACACTGAAGCTTTCTTT
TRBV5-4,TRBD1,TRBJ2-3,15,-,CASSLQGAYTDTQYF,TGTGCCAGCAGCCTACAGGGGGCATACACAGATACGCAGTATTTT
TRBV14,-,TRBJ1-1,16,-,CASSQDGDSLNTEAFF,TGTGCCAGCAGCCAAGATGGCGACAGCCTGAACACTGAAGCTTTCTTT
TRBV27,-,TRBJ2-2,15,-,CASSPTARNTGELFF,TGTGCCAGCAGCCCCACAGCGAGGAACACCGGGGAGCTGTTTTTT
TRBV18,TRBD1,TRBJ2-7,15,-,CASSQGTGGSYEQYF,TGTGCCAGCTCACAGGGGACAGGGGGCTCCTACGAGCAGTACTTC
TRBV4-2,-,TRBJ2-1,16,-,CASSQAQGSSHNEQFF,TGTGCCAGCAGCCAAGCCCAGGGATCTAGTCACAATGAGCAGTTCTTC
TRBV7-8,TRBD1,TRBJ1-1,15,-,CASSLARLGQAAAFF,TGTGCCAGCAGCTTAGCGAGATTGGGACAGGCGGCGGCTTTCTTT
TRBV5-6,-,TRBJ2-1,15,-,CASSRGRVLGNEQFF,TGTGCCAGCAGCCGTGGCAGGGTGTTGGGTAATGAGCAGTTCTTC
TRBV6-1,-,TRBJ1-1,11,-,CAIRGNTEAFF,TGTGCCATCAGGGGGAACACTGAAGCTTTCTTT
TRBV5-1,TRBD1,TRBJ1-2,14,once,CASSYTGEQNGYTF,TGCGCCAGCAGCTATACAGGGGAGCAGAATGGCTACACCTTC
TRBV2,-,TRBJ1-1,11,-,CASSGSFRAFF,TGTGCCAGCAGTGGTTCCTTCAGAGCTTTCTTT
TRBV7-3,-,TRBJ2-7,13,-,CASSLSRGNEQYF,TGTGCCAGCAGCTTAAGTCGAGGTAACGAGCAGTACTTC
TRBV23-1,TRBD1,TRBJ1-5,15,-,CASLDRGFSNQPQHF,TGCGCCAGCCTTGACAGGGGCTTCAGCAATCAGCCCCAGCATTTT
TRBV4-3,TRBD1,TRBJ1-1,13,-,CASSLQGGAEAFF,TGCGCCAGCAGTCTCCAGGGGGGGGCTGAAGCTTTCTTT
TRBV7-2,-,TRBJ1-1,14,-,CASSARGQDTEAFF,TGTGCCAGCAGCGCCAGGGGCCAGGACACTGAAGCTTTCTTT
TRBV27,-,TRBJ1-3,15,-,CASSLSAGLRNTIYF,TGTGCCAGCAGTTTATCGGCGGGGCTGCGAAACACCATATATTTT
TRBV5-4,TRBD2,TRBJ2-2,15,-,CASSSGGLGTGELFF,TGTGCCAGCAGCTCGGGAGGCCTAGGCACCGGGGAGCTGTTTTTT
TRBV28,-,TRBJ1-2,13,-,CASSSAGRYGYTF,TGTGCCAGCAGTTCAGCGGGTCGGTATGGCTACACCTTC
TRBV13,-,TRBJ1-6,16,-,CASSLGPGRVNSPLHF,TGTGCCAGCAGCTTAGGTCCAGGCAGGGTGAATTCACCCCTCCACTTT
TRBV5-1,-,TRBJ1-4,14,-,CASSFGAGNEKLFF,TGCGCCAGCAGCTTCGGGGCCGGGAATGAAAAACTGTTTTTT
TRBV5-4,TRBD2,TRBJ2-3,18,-,CASSLGTSGRARTDTQYF,TGTGCCAGCAGCTTGGGGACTAGCGGGAGGGCTCGAACAGATACGCAGTATTTT
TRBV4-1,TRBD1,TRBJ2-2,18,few,CASSQEGSTGGDTGELFF,TGCGCCAGCAGCCAAGAAGGGTCGACAGGGGGCGACACCGGGGAGCTGTTTTTT
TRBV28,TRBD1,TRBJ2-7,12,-,CASRQGTYEQYF,TGTGCCAGCCGACAGGGGACCTACGAGCAGTACTTC
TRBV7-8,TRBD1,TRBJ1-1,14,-,CASRYTGGDTEAFF,TGTGCCAGCAGATATACAGGGGGGGACACTGAAGCTTTCTTT
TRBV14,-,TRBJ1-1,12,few,CASSQQNTEAFF,TGTGCCAGCAGCCAACAGAACACTGAAGCTTTCTTT
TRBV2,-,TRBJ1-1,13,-,CASRAEGPTEAFF,TGTGCCAGCAGGGCCGAGGGGCCCACTGAAGCTTTCTTT
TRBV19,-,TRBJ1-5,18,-,CASSKHVGRSTSNQPQHF,TGTGCCAGTAGTAAACACGTCGGCCGGTCAACTAGCAATCAGCCCCAGCATTTT
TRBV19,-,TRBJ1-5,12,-,CASSPQDQPQHF,TGTGCCAGTAGTCCTCAGGATCAGCCCCAGCATTTT
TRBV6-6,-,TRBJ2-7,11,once,CASNKGDQAYF,TGTGCCAGCAATAAGGGCGACCAGGCTTACTTC
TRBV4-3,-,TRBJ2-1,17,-,CASSQDGPVRPDNEQFF,TGCGCCAGCAGCCAAGACGGACCCGTACGGCCCGACAATGAGCAGTTCTTC
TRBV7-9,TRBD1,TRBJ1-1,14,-,CASSDGQGHTEAFF,TGTGCCAGCAGCGATGGACAGGGGCACACTGAAGCTTTCTTT
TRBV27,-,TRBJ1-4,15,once,CASSSIRSGNEKLFF,TGTGCCAGCAGTTCAATTCGGTCTGGTAATGAAAAACTGTTTTTT
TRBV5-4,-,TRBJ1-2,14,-,CASSLAPANYGYTF,TGTGCCAGCAGCTTGGCACCAGCTAACTATGGCTACACCTTC
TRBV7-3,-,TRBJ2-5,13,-,CASSLGPQETQYF,TGTGCCAGCAGCTTGGGCCCGCAGGAGACCCAGTACTTC
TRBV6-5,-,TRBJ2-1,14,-,CASSRTLADGEQFF,TGTGCCAGCAGCCGTACCCTCGCTGACGGTGAGCAGTTCTTC